The next 15 T cell receptor beta chains were all read from a single sample in a study of T-cell reconstitution after alpha-beta-depleted transplantation in children. Preparation of the TCRbeta library used unique molecular identifiers. Each CDR3 protein gets one entry after TCRdb re-called the PCR reads with MiXCR. The sample records about 47,000 distinct CDR3 sequences, around half being singletons. The material was peripheral blood, obtained before TCRalphabeta/CD19-depleted stem cell transplant. The origin of the receptors is a boy less than two years old with SCID, due to receive a stem cell transplant.

This clonotype was picked up a small number of times. The chain uses TRBV7-8 and TRBJ2-7; D ambiguous. This CDR3 comprises 14 residues. The V gene lost 1 base and the J gene lost 6 bases, with 13 bases spanning the gap. Germline loops: CDR1 SGHVS, CDR2 FQNEAQ. Here the CDR3 DNA reads TGTGCCAGCAGCTTAGTAGGTAACAAACGCGAGCAGTACTTC. As protein: CASSLVGNKREQYF.

This chain connects TRBV7-9 to TRBJ1-4; 10 bases line up with TRBD1. The CDR3 totals 16 residues. CDR1 and CDR2 (germline): SEHNR, FQNEAQ (reference sequence). V shed 2 bases and J 2 bases; nucleotides not matched to a gene: 2. The CDR3 DNA follows: TGTGCCAGCAGCTTACGGACAGGGGGTACTAATGAAAAACTGTTTTTT. Amino acid sequence: CASSLRTGGTNEKLFF.

The gene calls are TRBV12-3 or TRBV12-4 and TRBJ2-1; D perhaps matches TRBD2 (6 bases). The CDR3 spans 15 residues. V gave up 3 bases and J gave up 4 bases, with 13 bases separating them. The CDR3 DNA reads TGTGCCAGCAGTTTTGTGGGGGGTGCTTACAATGAGCAGTTCTTC. This translates into CASSFVGGAYNEQFF.

The chain links TRBV12-3 or TRBV12-4 to TRBJ1-1, with D hard to call. Trimming shortened V by 1 base and J by 4 bases, and 10 bases separated the two germline ends. The CDR3 totals 14 residues. The CDR3 is CASSLGRTGTEAFF. The CDR3 nucleotides are TGTGCCAGCAGTTTAGGCCGGACGGGCACTGAAGCTTTCTTT.

The rearrangement uses TRBV3-1 and TRBJ2-7; 11 nucleotides match TRBD2. Germline V CDR1 and CDR2: LGHDT, YNNKEL (reference sequence). V gave up 1 base and J gave up 3 bases; unmatched junction bases: 8. The CDR3 covers 17 residues. The DNA of the CDR3 is TGTGCCAGCAGCCAAGTGCTCTTAGCGGGGGGGCTCTACGAGCAGTACTTC. Translation: CASSQVLLAGGLYEQYF.

This clonotype has more than one count but fewer than ten. The chain is built from TRBV7-2 and TRBJ1-6; D call uncertain. This CDR3 spans 14 amino acids. V lost 5 bases and J 7 bases, leaving 12 bases between the germline ends. Germline CDR1 SGHTA, CDR2 FQGNSA. CDR3 bases: TGTGCCAGCAGCCCGGACGGACCAAATTCACCCCTCCACTTT. It specifies CASSPDGPNSPLHF.

V is TRBV12-3 or TRBV12-4 and J is TRBJ1-2; D not resolved. The V and J ends lost 4 bases and 5 bases respectively, with 11 bases between them. This CDR3 is built from 13 residues. The CDR3 region has the DNA TGTGCCAGCAGTTGGCTCAAAAATTATGGCTACACCTTC. Its protein product is CASSWLKNYGYTF.

The rearrangement uses TRBV7-9 and TRBJ2-5; D is unclear. The CDR3 has 14 residues. V was pared by 1 base and J by 0 bases, with 6 bases between. Germline V lookup: CDR1 SEHNR, CDR2 FQNEAQ (reference sequence). The CDR3 sequence is CASSLGWNQETQYF. DNA for the CDR3: TGTGCCAGCAGCTTAGGATGGAACCAAGAGACCCAGTACTTC.

This sequence joins TRBV20-1 and TRBJ1-5; D gene unclear. Germline CDR1 is DFQATT and CDR2 is SNEGSKA (reference sequence). Trimming pared 0 bases from V and 4 bases from J, leaving 7 bases between. The CDR3 is made up of 13 amino acids. CDR3 sequence (DNA): TGCAGTGCTAGAGATCGAGGGAATCAGCCCCAGCATTTT. Translating gives CSARDRGNQPQHF.

This clonotype showed up just a few times. The rearrangement links TRBV5-1 to TRBJ1-1, with D perhaps matching TRBD1 (5 bases). CDR3 length: 14 residues. V gave up 1 base and J gave up 6 bases, with 13 bases separating them. Germline V lookup: CDR1 SGHRS, CDR2 YFSETQ. CDR3 nucleotide sequence: TGCGCCAGCAGCTTGACCCAGGGTGGGGCTGAAGCTTTCTTT. This codes for CASSLTQGGAEAFF.

The chain uses TRBV28 and TRBJ2-5, with D possibly TRBD2 on 6 matching bases. V dropped 1 base and J dropped 7 bases, with 7 bases sitting between them. CDR3 length equals 12 residues. Germline CDR1 and CDR2: MDHEN and SYDVKM. The CDR3 DNA sequence: TGTGCCAGCAGTTTATTGGGAGGGACCCAGTACTTC. Its protein product is CASSLLGGTQYF.

In this sample, this clonotype turned up a few times. J is TRBJ2-3 and V is TRBV29-1, with TRBD1 matching over 7 bases. The J segment lost 3 bases and the V segment lost 3 bases, leaving 12 bases of the junction unmatched. Per germline, CDR1 SQVTM and CDR2 ANQGSEA. The CDR3 length is 16 residues. This CDR3 reads CSVDSVGAGGTDTQYF. The CDR3 DNA is TGCAGCGTTGACTCCGTGGGTGCAGGGGGTACAGATACGCAGTATTTT.

This clonotype appeared a few times. V and J are TRBV5-6 and TRBJ2-1, with D hard to call. V was clipped by 2 bases and J by 10 bases, with 7 bases between them. The CDR3 extends over 11 amino acids. From germline, CDR1 is SGHDT and CDR2 YYEEEE. CDR3 sequence reads: CASSFSQEQFF. CDR3 coding DNA: TGTGCCAGCAGCTTCTCTCAAGAGCAGTTCTTC.

The gene calls are TRBV20-1 and TRBJ1-6, with a tentative D call TRBD1 (6 bases). The length of the CDR3 is 15 residues. With 5 bases removed from V and 7 bases from J, the gap between germline ends came to 18 bases. Looked up from germline, CDR1 is DFQATT and CDR2 is SNEGSKA (reference sequence). The CDR3 sequence: CSAARVDRWNSPLHF. CDR3 DNA: TGCAGTGCTGCCCGGGTGGACAGATGGAATTCACCCCTCCACTTT.

This chain connects TRBV4-3 to TRBJ2-7, with 8 bases lining up with TRBD1. Trimming took 0 bases from V and 0 from J; bases not matched to a gene: 10. The CDR3 totals 18 residues. Germline V CDR1 and CDR2: LGHNA, YSLEER. CDR3 DNA sequence: TGCGCCAGCAGCCAAGACCTGGATTCAGGGGGCCTCTCCTACGAGCAGTACTTC. Protein product: CASSQDLDSGGLSYEQYF.